Shown below are 27 T cell receptor beta chains from a single sample sequenced in a study of OX40 agonist ivuxolimab in advanced cancers. Sequencing used immunoSEQ multiplex PCR; TCRdb keeps in-frame clones, though not all of them. The sample yields tens of thousands of clones, about 90% seen once. Sequencing was performed on CD4+ or CD8+ T cells sorted from blood, taken in a trial of the OX40 agonist ivuxolimab. The receptors come from an adult with an advanced solid tumor such as melanoma, head and neck, liver or kidney cancer.

This clone showed up just once. The V and J genes are TRBV11-2 and TRBJ2-7; D might be TRBD1 (5 bases). In germline, CDR1 is SGHAT, CDR2 FQNNGV. The CDR3 totals 15 residues. The germline V and J ends were trimmed by 0 bases and 1 base, with 10 bases remaining between them. CDR3 loop: CASSLEAGSSYEQYF. Here the CDR3 DNA reads TGTGCCAGCAGCTTAGAAGCAGGGTCGTCCTACGAGCAGTACTTC.

The rearrangement links TRBV7-9 to TRBJ1-4; D is ambiguous. V lost 3 bases, J lost 10 bases, and 6 bases lay in between. This CDR3 comprises 11 residues. Germline assignment: CDR1 SEHNR and CDR2 FQNEAQ (reference sequence). CDR3 protein: CASSFDGKLFF. CDR3 bases: TGTGCCAGCAGCTTCGACGGAAAACTGTTTTTT.

The chain links TRBV29-1 to TRBJ2-3; 9 bases match TRBD1. The CDR3 is 13 amino acids. Looked up from germline, CDR1 is SQVTM and CDR2 is ANQGSEA. With 4 bases clipped from V and 6 bases from J, the junction kept 5 bases outside the gene matches. The CDR3 nucleotides are TGCAGCGTTGTGACAGGGGGAAGCGATACGCAGTATTTT. It specifies CSVVTGGSDTQYF.

The chain couples TRBV5-1 to TRBJ2-2; tentatively, D is TRBD2 (6 bases). This CDR3 has 15 residues. With 0 bases removed from V and 4 bases from J, the gap between germline ends came to 10 bases. Germline CDR1 and CDR2: SGHRS and YFSETQ. CDR3 sequence (DNA): TGCGCCAGCAGCTTGGCGGAGGGCGGCACCGGGGAGCTGTTTTTT. Protein: CASSLAEGGTGELFF.

The chain is built from TRBV28 and TRBJ1-5, with D perhaps TRBD1 (5 bases). CDR3 length equals 13 residues. Trimming cost V 6 bases and J 12 bases, with 18 bases left between them. Looked up from germline, CDR1 is MDHEN and CDR2 is SYDVKM. The CDR3 sequence is CASSPGSPGLQHF. CDR3 coding DNA: TGTGCCAGCAGCCCAGGCTCCCCGGGACTCCAGCATTTT.

This clone was seen more than once but under ten times. This chain connects TRBV5-6 to TRBJ1-2; TRBD1 agrees at 7 bases. The J segment lost 3 bases and the V segment lost 4 bases, leaving 6 bases of the junction unmatched. The CDR3 runs 14 residues. CDR1 is SGHDT and CDR2 is YYEEEE in the germline V gene. The CDR3 DNA reads TGTGCCAGCAGCCGCGGGGGACAGTACTATGGCTACACCTTC. Its translation: CASSRGGQYYGYTF.

The V and J genes are TRBV27 and TRBJ2-1; 7 bases match TRBD2. The CDR3 spans 16 residues. V dropped 5 bases and J dropped 2; count of bases not matched to a gene: 9. CDR1 and CDR2 (germline): MNHEY, SMNVEV (reference sequence). The CDR3 loop reads CASSPKGRGTYNEQFF. The CDR3 region has the DNA TGTGCCAGCAGTCCCAAGGGGAGGGGAACCTACAATGAGCAGTTCTTC.

The CDR3 DNA follows: TGTGCCACCAGCAGAGATTTCACAGTCCTAGGAAAACTGTTTTTT. Protein sequence: CATSRDFTVLGKLFF. The rearrangement uses TRBV15 and TRBJ1-4, with D unclear. Trimming took 0 bases from V and 10 from J, leaving 15 bases between them. The CDR3 is 15 amino acids. CDR1 and CDR2 (germline): LNHNV, YYDKDF (reference sequence).

The rearrangement links TRBV28 to TRBJ1-2, with unresolved D. Germline CDR1 and CDR2: MDHEN and SYDVKM. The CDR3 length is 18 residues. The V and J ends lost 6 bases and 0 bases respectively, with 23 bases between them. The CDR3 DNA sequence: TGTGCCAGCAGGACAAATGGGCCGGCTTTATTCTCTAACTATGGCTACACCTTC. As protein: CASRTNGPALFSNYGYTF.

The chain uses TRBV7-2 and TRBJ2-5, with a tentative D call TRBD2 (5 bases). From germline, CDR1 is SGHTA and CDR2 FQGNSA. With 3 bases removed from V and 3 bases from J, the gap between germline ends came to 11 bases. The CDR3 spans 14 residues. The CDR3 protein is CASSFINGKETQYF. The CDR3 bases are TGTGCCAGCAGCTTCATCAACGGGAAAGAGACCCAGTACTTC.

V is TRBV18 and J is TRBJ1-1; a weak D match, TRBD1 (6 bases). CDR3 length: 16 residues. Germline CDR1 KGHSH, CDR2 LQKENI. Trimming pared 2 bases from V and 0 bases from J, leaving 13 bases between. The CDR3 bases are TGTGCCAGCTCACCAGCAGGGGCAGGAATGAACACTGAAGCTTTCTTT. It yields the protein CASSPAGAGMNTEAFF. The full variable domain, its missing parts supplied by reference TRBV18 and TRBJ1-1, is NAGVMQNPRHLVRRRGQEARLRCSPMKGHSHVYWYRQLPEEGLKFMVYLQKENIIDESGMPKERFSAEFPKEGPSILRIQQVVRGDSAAYFCASSPAGAGMNTEAFFGQGTRLTVV.

The V gene is TRBV28, the J gene TRBJ1-2; D is ambiguous. V was trimmed by 4 bases and J by 5 bases, leaving 11 bases between them. Germline V gene data show CDR1 as MDHEN and CDR2 as SYDVKM. This CDR3 has 13 amino acids. The CDR3 DNA reads TGTGCCAGCAGTTCCTCGGTTGTTTATGGCTACACCTTC. Its protein is CASSSSVVYGYTF.

The chain uses TRBV6-5 and TRBJ2-6; D gene uncertain. CDR1 is MNHEY, CDR2 SVGAGI, per germline. Between the trimmed V and J ends, which lost 4 bases and 4 bases, there was a span of 2 bases. This CDR3 contains 12 residues. CDR3 protein: CASSSGANVLTF. The CDR3 coding sequence is TGTGCCAGCAGTTCCGGGGCCAACGTCCTGACTTTC.

The chain employs TRBV21-1 and TRBJ2-3; TRBD2 was called by the table and not checked on the DNA. TRBV21-1 has pseudogene status. The CDR3 loop spans 14 amino acids. CDR3 sequence: CASTTKGGYHTQYF. CDR3 coding DNA: TGTGCCAGCACCACCAAGGGAGGGTATCATACGCAGTATTTT.

A single count supports this clone. The chain recombines TRBV18 with TRBJ2-7; tentatively, D is TRBD1 (6 bases). The CDR3 extends over 14 amino acids. CDR1 and CDR2 (germline): KGHSH, LQKENI. Between the trimmed V and J ends, which lost 3 bases and 3 bases, there was a span of 12 bases. This CDR3 reads CASSPDQGLYEQYF. The CDR3 DNA follows: TGTGCCAGCTCACCGGACCAGGGGCTCTACGAGCAGTACTTC.

The gene calls are TRBV7-2 and TRBJ1-2, with D perhaps TRBD1 (5 bases). Trimming took 5 bases from V and 4 from J, leaving 17 bases between them. Germline V gives CDR1 SGHTA, CDR2 FQGNSA. This CDR3 contains 15 residues. The CDR3 region is CASSTASTGGYGYTF. The CDR3 DNA reads TGTGCCAGCAGCACCGCATCCACCGGGGGCTATGGCTACACCTTC.

V gene TRBV19 combines with J gene TRBJ1-2; D is ambiguous. CDR3 length equals 14 residues. Germline V gene data show CDR1 as LNHDA and CDR2 as SQIVND (reference sequence). V lost 2 bases and J lost 5, with 12 bases in between. The CDR3 nucleotides are TGTGCCAGTAGTATAAGGGCAGAAACTTATGGCTACACCTTC. This gives the protein CASSIRAETYGYTF.

This rearrangement joins TRBV15 to TRBJ1-3; 7 nucleotides line up with TRBD1. V shed 3 bases, J shed 0 bases, and the junction held 2 bases outside the gene matches. Germline V lookup: CDR1 LNHNV, CDR2 YYDKDF (reference sequence). This CDR3 comprises 15 residues. CDR3 region: CATSRGQTSGNTIYF. The CDR3 DNA follows: TGTGCCACCAGCAGGGGACAGACCTCTGGAAACACCATATATTTT. The full variable domain, in which reference TRBV15 and TRBJ1-3 provide the parts outside the CDR3, is DAMVIQNPRYQVTQFGKPVTLSCSQTLNHNVMYWYQQKSSQAPKLLFHYYDKDFNNEADTPDNFQSRRPNTSFCFLDIRSPGLGDTAMYLCATSRGQTSGNTIYFGEGSWLTVV.

This chain joins TRBV7-3 and TRBJ2-3, with 12 bases fitting TRBD2. The CDR3 is 16 amino acids. Per the germline V gene, CDR1 is SGHTA and CDR2 is FQGTGA. The J segment lost 5 bases and the V segment lost 5 bases, leaving 8 bases of the junction unmatched. CDR3 amino acids: CASSPRTSGEGDTQYF. As DNA, the CDR3 is TGTGCCAGCAGCCCGAGGACTAGCGGGGAAGGAGATACGCAGTATTTT.

This rearrangement joins TRBV30 to TRBJ2-7, with TRBD1 as a possible D gene (7 bases). Germline values: CDR1 GTSNPN, CDR2 SVGIG (reference sequence). The length of the CDR3 is 11 residues. V lost 5 bases and J 6 bases, leaving 11 bases between the germline ends. CDR3 DNA: TGTGCCTGGGCGGGACAGCTCGAGCAGTACTTC. This gives the protein CAWAGQLEQYF.

This clone appeared once. The gene calls are TRBV28 and TRBJ1-2; a possible D gene is TRBD1 (5 bases). Per germline, CDR1 MDHEN and CDR2 SYDVKM. Trimming took 8 bases from V and 8 from J, leaving 12 bases between them. This CDR3 spans 11 amino acids. CDR3 in amino acids: CASQGMFGYTF. In DNA, the CDR3 is TGTGCCAGCCAGGGAATGTTCGGCTACACCTTC.

This chain joins TRBV5-4 and TRBJ1-1; possible D gene TRBD1, 5 bases. The CDR3 consists of 14 residues. V was shortened by 3 bases and J by 4 bases, with 13 bases between the two germline ends. CDR1 is SGHNT and CDR2 is YYREEE in the germline V gene (reference sequence). CDR3 amino acids: CASSSVGASTEAFF. CDR3 DNA: TGTGCCAGCAGCTCAGTTGGGGCCTCCACTGAAGCTTTCTTT. Full variable domain (rest looked up from reference TRBV5-4 and TRBJ1-1): ETGVTQSPTHLIKTRGQQVTLRCSSQSGHNTVSWYQQALGQGPQFIFQYYREEENGRGNFPPRFSGLQFPNYSSELNVNALELDDSALYLCASSSVGASTEAFFGQGTRLTVV.

The rearrangement links TRBV30 to TRBJ1-2, with D hard to call. This CDR3 region has 11 residues. Trimming removed 1 base from V and 7 bases from J, with 7 bases in between. Germline values: CDR1 GTSNPN, CDR2 SVGIG (reference sequence). DNA of the CDR3: TGTGCCTGGAGTGAGGGTGGTGGCTACACCTTC. This encodes CAWSEGGGYTF.

Only a few counts were recorded for this clone. This chain connects TRBV21-1 to TRBJ2-1; TRBD2, the table's D call, was not compared with the DNA. TRBV21-1 is an annotated pseudogene. There are 16 residues in the CDR3. The CDR3 DNA is TGTGCCAGCAGCACGGGAGGGGGGAGGTCCTACAATGAGCAGTTCTTC. Protein: CASSTGGGRSYNEQFF.

This chain connects TRBV28 to TRBJ2-1; tentatively, D is TRBD1 or TRBD2 (5 bases each). There are 14 residues in the CDR3. Germline CDR1 is MDHEN and CDR2 is SYDVKM. V was cut by 3 bases and J by 4 bases, with 10 bases left in between. CDR3 DNA: TGTGCCAGCAGTTTCCGGGACGCATACAATGAGCAGTTCTTC. Encoded protein: CASSFRDAYNEQFF.

The chain has TRBV6-1 and TRBJ2-2; 8 bases line up with TRBD1. The germline CDR1 and CDR2 sequences are MNHNS and SASEGT. This CDR3 has 13 amino acids. After removal of 10 bases from V and 5 bases from J, the junction contained 6 bases not matched to a gene. The CDR3 DNA reads as TGTGCCACCCGGACAGGGTGGACCGGGGAGCTGTTTTTT. Its protein is CATRTGWTGELFF.

The chain joins TRBV10-3 to TRBJ2-7; 10 bases match TRBD2. V gave up 10 bases and J gave up 3 bases; unmatched junction bases: 6. CDR3 size: 13 residues. The V gene's germline CDR1 is ENHRY and CDR2 SYGVKD. The CDR3 sequence is CASRLAGVYEQYF. CDR3 DNA: TGTGCCAGCCGACTAGCGGGCGTCTACGAGCAGTACTTC.